Listed below are T cell receptor beta chains from one sample, sequenced in a study of beta chain features in type 1 diabetes. The repertoire was sequenced with immunoSEQ multiplex PCR; TCRdb's copy has only in-frame clones and lacks some. The table shows some 640,000 clones, with around 15% occurring only once. The sequencing input was naive CD4+ T cells from blood. The source is a man aged 18 to 30 with type 1 diabetes. CDR3s include the opening cysteine and the closing phenylalanine or tryptophan. The order of the fields is V gene, J gene, CDR3 protein.

TRBV13	TRBJ1-1	CASSPDSRGTEAFF
TRBV4-1	TRBJ1-2	CASSQVGVGGFGGYTF
TRBV5-1	TRBJ2-7	CASSLEGEQYF
TRBV18	TRBJ1-2	CASSPNQQPMSYGYTF
TRBV5-1	TRBJ2-3	CASSLGTSGPHQPSTDTQYF
TRBV7-2	TRBJ2-5	CASSVTGTRETQYF
TRBV5-1	TRBJ2-5	CASSLQGETQYF
TRBV6-5	TRBJ1-2	CASRYRGYSYGYTF
TRBV12-2	TRBJ2-5	CASRPGELAGRGTQYF
TRBV14	TRBJ2-7	CASSLPGQGRYEQYF
TRBV6-5	TRBJ2-3	CASSYGTGGTDTQYF
TRBV6-4	TRBJ1-4	CASSLGQFNEKLFF
TRBV9	TRBJ2-3	CASSDGVPIVDTQYF
TRBV11-1	TRBJ2-1	CASKIAGGSDEQFF
TRBV9	TRBJ2-7	CASSPGSSYEQYF
TRBV29-1	TRBJ2-3	CSAPPSAGPRDTQYF
TRBV7-4	TRBJ2-7	CASTAGTSGRARTSYEQYF
TRBV23-1	TRBJ1-2	CASSQTQRGAYGYTF
TRBV9	TRBJ2-7	CASSVTGLSYEQYF
TRBV2	TRBJ1-4	CASSGQGGRANEKLFF
TRBV19	TRBJ2-1	CASSPRLAGGLRQFF
TRBV2	TRBJ2-3	CASSEIGLAGGPDTQYF
TRBV28	TRBJ1-6	CASSFDQNSPLHF
TRBV7-2	TRBJ1-1	CASSSRSTGDEAFF
TRBV15	TRBJ2-1	CATGLAGGSSYNEQFF
TRBV19	TRBJ2-1	CASSWVAVKAYNEQFF
TRBV27	TRBJ1-2	CASTGTGYGYTF
TRBV9	TRBJ1-1	CASSAFLRDRGTMNTEAFF
TRBV19	TRBJ2-4	CASRGQDLAKNIQYF
TRBV2	TRBJ2-3	CASMISGAADTQYF